This T cell receptor (beta chain) was identified in a study of cytomegalovirus exposure and HLA in healthy donors. On the study more broadly: Prior work identified around 110 million unique TCR beta sequences in around 170 million T cells.

V was pared by 3 bases and J by 6 bases, with 4 bases of the junction left unmatched. Germline-derived CDR1 and CDR2 are SGHNT and YYREEE (reference sequence). The CDR3 runs 14 residues. Study results and limitations: Most likely, a cluster of highly shared sequence variants arose as a sequencing artifact.

13 Jbeta primers and 60 Vbeta primers were used for the PCR. Method: immunoSEQ multiplex PCR; TCRdb's copy keeps in-frame clones and lacks some. The sample contains over 150,000 clones, around 85% of which appear only once. Turning to this clone: As yet, its antigen is unknown. Other nucleotide sequences from this sample produce the same CDR3.

The sequenced sample consisted of PBMCs. The TCR was taken from a man aged 35-49 years in good health and CMV-seronegative. The chain employs TRBV5-4 and TRBJ2-7; 12 bases line up with TRBD1. CDR3: CASSWGTGGFEQYF. The CDR3 coding sequence is TGTGCCAGCAGCTGGGGGACAGGGGGCTTCGAGCAGTACTTC.